Below, 7 T cell receptor beta chains from the same sample are listed, as sequenced in a study of blood T cell repertoires in COVID-19. The table came from immunoSEQ multiplex PCR; TCRdb's copy has only in-frame clones and leaves some out. This table holds 300,000 to 400,000 clones, less than 90% found once. Sequencing input: PBMCs or T cells enriched from blood (not recorded which). The receptors here all came from a woman aged 30 to 39 who had recovered from COVID-19.

The chain combines TRBV19 with TRBJ2-2; 9 positions agree with TRBD1. Trimming took 6 bases from V and 3 from J; bases not matched to a gene: 2. CDR1 LNHDA and CDR2 SQIVND come from the germline V gene (reference sequence). The CDR3 covers 14 residues. The CDR3 nucleotides read TGTGCCAGTAGGACAGGGGGGGACACCGGGGAGCTGTTTTTT. It encodes CASRTGGDTGELFF.

V usage is TRBV9 and J usage is TRBJ1-6; weak D call: TRBD1 (6 bases). This CDR3 spans 18 amino acids. The germline CDR1 and CDR2 sequences are SGDLS and YYNGEE. V lost 0 bases to trimming and J lost 0 bases, with 13 bases between them. The CDR3 region is CASSVEVRGSSYNSPLHF. As DNA, the CDR3 is TGTGCCAGCAGCGTAGAAGTCAGGGGAAGCTCCTATAATTCACCCCTCCACTTT.

This chain connects TRBV6-5 to TRBJ1-2; the D is unclear. The CDR3 sequence is 15 residues long. CDR1 and CDR2 from the germline V gene are MNHEY and SVGAGI. V was pared by 6 bases and J by 3 bases, with 17 bases between. The CDR3 region has the DNA TGTGCCAGCAGCTCACGGACGGGGAGAGACTATGGCTACACCTTC. This sequence encodes CASSSRTGRDYGYTF.

V is TRBV30 and J is TRBJ1-5; the D gene is possibly TRBD1 (6 bases). The V gene's germline CDR1 is GTSNPN and CDR2 SVGIG (reference sequence). The CDR3 runs to 14 residues. V lost 4 bases and J 2 bases, leaving 12 bases between the germline ends. The CDR3 DNA reads TGTGCCTGGAACGCAGGGGAAGGCAATCAGCCCCAGCATTTT. Its translation: CAWNAGEGNQPQHF. Filled out from reference TRBV30 and TRBJ1-5, the complete variable domain reads SQTIHQWPATLVQPVGSPLSLECTVEGTSNPNLYWYRQAAGRGLQLLFYSVGIGQISSEVPQNLSASRPQDRQFILSSKKLLLSDSGFYLCAWNAGEGNQPQHFGDGTRLSIL.

The chain joins TRBV1 to TRBJ1-6; whether TRBD1, the table's D call, matches the DNA was not checked. TRBV1 is a pseudogene segment. CDR3 size: 15 residues. CDR3 sequence: CTSSQSYRANSPLHF. CDR3 bases: TGCACCAGCAGCCAGTCATACAGGGCGAATTCACCCCTCCACTTT.

The V and J genes are TRBV30 and TRBJ2-4; 8 nucleotides line up with TRBD1. CDR1 and CDR2 from the germline V gene are GTSNPN and SVGIG (reference sequence). This CDR3 contains 14 residues. V was clipped by 4 bases and J by 7 bases; unmatched bases: 9. The CDR3 bases are TGTGCCTGGACGGCCAGGGGGCCGCGTAACATTCAGTACTTC. Its protein is CAWTARGPRNIQYF.

This chain links TRBV5-1 with TRBJ2-2, with D perhaps matching TRBD1 (5 bases). Germline V gives CDR1 SGHRS, CDR2 YFSETQ. The germline V and J ends were trimmed by 2 bases and 4 bases, with 15 bases remaining between them. The CDR3 runs 16 residues. The CDR3 nucleotides read TGCGCCAGCAGCTTCCTCAGCCAGGGATCCACCGGGGAGCTGTTTTTT. This sequence encodes CASSFLSQGSTGELFF.